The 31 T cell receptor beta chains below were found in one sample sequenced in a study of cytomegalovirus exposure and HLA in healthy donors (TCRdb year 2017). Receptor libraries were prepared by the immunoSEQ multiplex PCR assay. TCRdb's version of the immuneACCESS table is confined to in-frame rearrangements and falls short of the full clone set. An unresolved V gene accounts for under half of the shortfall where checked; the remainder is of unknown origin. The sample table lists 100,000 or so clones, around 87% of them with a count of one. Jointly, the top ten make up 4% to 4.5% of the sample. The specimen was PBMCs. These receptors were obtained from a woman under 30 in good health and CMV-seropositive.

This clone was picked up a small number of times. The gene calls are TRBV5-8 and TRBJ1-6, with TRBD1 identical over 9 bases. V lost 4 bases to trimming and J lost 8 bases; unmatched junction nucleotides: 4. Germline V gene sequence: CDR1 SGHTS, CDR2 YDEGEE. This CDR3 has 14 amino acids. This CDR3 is CASSVGQGDSPLHF. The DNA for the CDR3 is TGTGCCAGCAGCGTGGGACAGGGAGATTCACCCCTCCACTTT.

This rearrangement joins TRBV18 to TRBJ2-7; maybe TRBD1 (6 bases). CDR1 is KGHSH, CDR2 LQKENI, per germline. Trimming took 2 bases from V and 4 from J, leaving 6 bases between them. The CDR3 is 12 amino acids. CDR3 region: CASSPDRYEQYF. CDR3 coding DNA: TGTGCCAGCTCACCAGACAGGTACGAGCAGTACTTC.

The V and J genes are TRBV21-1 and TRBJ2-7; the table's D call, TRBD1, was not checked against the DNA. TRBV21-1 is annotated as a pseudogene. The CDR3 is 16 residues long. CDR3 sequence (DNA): TGTGCCAGCAGCAAAGACGTCGACAGGGAAGTTTACGAGCAGTACTTC. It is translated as CASSKDVDREVYEQYF.

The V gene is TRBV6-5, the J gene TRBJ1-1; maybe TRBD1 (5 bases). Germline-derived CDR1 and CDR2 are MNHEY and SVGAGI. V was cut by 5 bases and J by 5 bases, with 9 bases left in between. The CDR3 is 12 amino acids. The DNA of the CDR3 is TGTGCCAGCAGTACTGGGGGGACTGAAGCTTTCTTT. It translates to CASSTGGTEAFF.

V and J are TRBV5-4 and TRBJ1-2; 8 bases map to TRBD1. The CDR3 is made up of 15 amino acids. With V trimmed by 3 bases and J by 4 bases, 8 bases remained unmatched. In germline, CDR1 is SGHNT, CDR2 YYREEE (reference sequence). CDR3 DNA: TGTGCCAGCAGCTCAGGACAGGGAGCCTCCTATGGCTACACCTTC. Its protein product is CASSSGQGASYGYTF.

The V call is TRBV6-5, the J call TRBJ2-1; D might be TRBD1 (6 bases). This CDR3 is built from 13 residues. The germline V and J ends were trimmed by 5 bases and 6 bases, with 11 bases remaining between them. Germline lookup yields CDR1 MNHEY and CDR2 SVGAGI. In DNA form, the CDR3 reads TGTGCCAGCAGTCGGCCCAGGGGCAATGAGCAGTTCTTC. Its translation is CASSRPRGNEQFF.

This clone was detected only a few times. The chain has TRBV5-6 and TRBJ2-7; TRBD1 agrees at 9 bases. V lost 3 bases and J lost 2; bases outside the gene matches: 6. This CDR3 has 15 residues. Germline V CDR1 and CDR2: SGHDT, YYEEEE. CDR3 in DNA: TGTGCCAGCAGCTATGGACAGGGGCCCGCCTACGAGCAGTACTTC. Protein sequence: CASSYGQGPAYEQYF.

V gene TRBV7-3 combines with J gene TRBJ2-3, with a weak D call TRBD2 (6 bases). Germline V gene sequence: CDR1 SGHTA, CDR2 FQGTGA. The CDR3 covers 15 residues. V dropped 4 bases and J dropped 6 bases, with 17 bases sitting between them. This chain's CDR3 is CASSSMGLPRDTQYF. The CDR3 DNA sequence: TGTGCCAGCAGCTCTATGGGACTTCCCAGGGATACGCAGTATTTT.

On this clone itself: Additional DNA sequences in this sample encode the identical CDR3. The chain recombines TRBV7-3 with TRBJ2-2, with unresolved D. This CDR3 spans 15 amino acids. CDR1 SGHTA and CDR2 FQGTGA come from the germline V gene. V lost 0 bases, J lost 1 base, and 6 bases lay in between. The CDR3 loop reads CASSLTFQNTGELFF. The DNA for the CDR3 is TGTGCCAGCAGCTTAACTTTCCAGAACACCGGGGAGCTGTTTTTT.

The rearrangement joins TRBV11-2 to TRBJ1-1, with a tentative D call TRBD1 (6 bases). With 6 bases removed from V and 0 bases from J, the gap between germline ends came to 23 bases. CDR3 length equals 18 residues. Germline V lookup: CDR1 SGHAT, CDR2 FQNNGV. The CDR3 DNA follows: TGTGCCAGCAGAGCTGGGGGGGGCCGAGCAAAAATGAACACTGAAGCTTTCTTT. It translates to CASRAGGGRAKMNTEAFF.

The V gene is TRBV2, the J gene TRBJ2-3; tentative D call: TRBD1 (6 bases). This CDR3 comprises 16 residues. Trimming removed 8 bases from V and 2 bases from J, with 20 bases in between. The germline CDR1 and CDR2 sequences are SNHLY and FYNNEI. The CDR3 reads CASGGGMGSSTDTQYF. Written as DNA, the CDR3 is TGTGCCAGCGGGGGCGGTATGGGGTCCTCCACAGATACGCAGTATTTT.

The CDR3 DNA reads TGTGCCAGCAGTTCCACAGGGACTACCGAGCAGTACTTC. Its translation: CASSSTGTTEQYF. The chain combines TRBV27 with TRBJ2-7; tentative D call: TRBD2 (7 bases). The CDR3 is 13 residues long. CDR1 MNHEY and CDR2 SMNVEV come from the germline V gene (reference sequence). V lost 4 bases and J lost 6, with 13 bases in between.

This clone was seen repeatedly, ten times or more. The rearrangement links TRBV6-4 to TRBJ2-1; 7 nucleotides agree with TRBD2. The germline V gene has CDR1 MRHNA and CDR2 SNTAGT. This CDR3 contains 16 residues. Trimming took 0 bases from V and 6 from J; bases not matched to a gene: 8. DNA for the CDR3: TGTGCCAGCAGTGACTCGAACCGCGGGAGCAGCAATGAGCAGTTCTTC. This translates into CASSDSNRGSSNEQFF.

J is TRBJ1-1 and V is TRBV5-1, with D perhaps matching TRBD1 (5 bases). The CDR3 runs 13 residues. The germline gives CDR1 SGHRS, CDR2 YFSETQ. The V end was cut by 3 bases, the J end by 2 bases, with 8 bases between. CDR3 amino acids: CASSSTVNTEAFF. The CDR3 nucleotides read TGCGCCAGCAGCTCGACAGTAAACACTGAAGCTTTCTTT. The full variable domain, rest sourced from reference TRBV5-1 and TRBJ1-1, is KAGVTQTPRYLIKTRGQQVTLSCSPISGHRSVSWYQQTPGQGLQFLFEYFSETQRNKGNFPGRFSGRQFSNSRSEMNVSTLELGDSALYLCASSSTVNTEAFFGQGTRLTVV.

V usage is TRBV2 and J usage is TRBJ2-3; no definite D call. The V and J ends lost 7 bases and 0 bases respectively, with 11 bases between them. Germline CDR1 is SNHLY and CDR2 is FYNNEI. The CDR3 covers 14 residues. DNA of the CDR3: TGTGCCAGCAAGGTGGGCCTCAGCACAGATACGCAGTATTTT. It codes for CASKVGLSTDTQYF.

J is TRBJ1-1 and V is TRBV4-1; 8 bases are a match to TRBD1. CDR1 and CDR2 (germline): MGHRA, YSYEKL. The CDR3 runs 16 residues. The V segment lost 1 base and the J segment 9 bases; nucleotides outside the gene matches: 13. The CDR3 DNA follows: TGCGCCAGCAGCCAAGTACCCCAGGGGGCCCAGCATAAAGCTTTCTTT. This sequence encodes CASSQVPQGAQHKAFF.

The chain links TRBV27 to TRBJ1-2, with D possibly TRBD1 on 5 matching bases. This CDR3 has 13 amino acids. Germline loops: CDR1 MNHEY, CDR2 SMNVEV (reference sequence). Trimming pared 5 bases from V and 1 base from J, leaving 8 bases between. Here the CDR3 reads CASSLRGNYGYTF. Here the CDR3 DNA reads TGTGCCAGCAGTCTAAGGGGTAACTATGGCTACACCTTC.

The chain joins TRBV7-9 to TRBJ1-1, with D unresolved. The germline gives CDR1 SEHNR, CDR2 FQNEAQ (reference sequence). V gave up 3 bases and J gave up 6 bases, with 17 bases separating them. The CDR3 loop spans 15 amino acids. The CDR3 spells CASSFPTSRDAEAFF. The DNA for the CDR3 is TGTGCCAGCAGCTTTCCGACATCCCGTGACGCTGAAGCTTTCTTT.

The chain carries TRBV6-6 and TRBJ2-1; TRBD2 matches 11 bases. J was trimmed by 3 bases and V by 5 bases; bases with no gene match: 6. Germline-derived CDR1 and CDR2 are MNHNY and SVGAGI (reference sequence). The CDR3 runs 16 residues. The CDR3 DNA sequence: TGTGCCAGCAGTCCCCCCGGGACTAGCGGCTACAATGAGCAGTTCTTC. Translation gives CASSPPGTSGYNEQFF.

The CDR3 region is CASRSLAGVDEQYF. DNA for the CDR3: TGCGCCAGCAGGTCTCTAGCGGGAGTAGACGAGCAGTACTTC. V usage is TRBV5-1 and J usage is TRBJ2-7; 10 nucleotides match TRBD2. Looked up from germline, CDR1 is SGHRS and CDR2 is YFSETQ. CDR3 size: 14 residues. Unmatched junction bases numbered 7, after V lost 5 bases and J lost 5 bases.

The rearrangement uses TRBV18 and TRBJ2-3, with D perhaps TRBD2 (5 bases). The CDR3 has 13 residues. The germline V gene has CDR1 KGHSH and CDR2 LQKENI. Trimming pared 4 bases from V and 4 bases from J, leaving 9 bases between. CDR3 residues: CASSLLEADTQYF. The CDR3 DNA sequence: TGTGCCAGCTCACTCCTGGAGGCAGATACGCAGTATTTT.

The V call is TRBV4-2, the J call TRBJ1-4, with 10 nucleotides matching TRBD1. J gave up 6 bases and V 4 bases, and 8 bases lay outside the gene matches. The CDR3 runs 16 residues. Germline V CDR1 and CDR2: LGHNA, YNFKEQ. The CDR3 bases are TGTGCCAGCAGCCTCCAGGAGGGGACAGGGGATGAAAAACTGTTTTTT. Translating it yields CASSLQEGTGDEKLFF.

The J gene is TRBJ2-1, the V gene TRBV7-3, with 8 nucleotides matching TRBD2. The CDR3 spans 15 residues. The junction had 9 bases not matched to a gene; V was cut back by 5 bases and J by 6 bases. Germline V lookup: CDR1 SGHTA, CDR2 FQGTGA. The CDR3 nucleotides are TGTGCCAGCAGCCTGCATGGTAGCGGGGTCAATGAGCAGTTCTTC. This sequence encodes CASSLHGSGVNEQFF.

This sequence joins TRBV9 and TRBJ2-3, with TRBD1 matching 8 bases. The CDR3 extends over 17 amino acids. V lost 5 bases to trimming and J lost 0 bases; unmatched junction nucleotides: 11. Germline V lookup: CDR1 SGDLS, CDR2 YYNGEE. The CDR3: CASSWDRRFTSTDTQYF. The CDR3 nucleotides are TGTGCCAGCAGTTGGGACAGGAGATTTACTAGCACAGATACGCAGTATTTT.

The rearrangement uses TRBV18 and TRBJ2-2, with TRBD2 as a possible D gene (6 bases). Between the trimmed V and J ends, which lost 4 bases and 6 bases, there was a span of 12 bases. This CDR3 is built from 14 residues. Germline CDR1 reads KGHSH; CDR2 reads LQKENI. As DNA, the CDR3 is TGTGCCAGCTCACTTTCGGAGGGGTCCGGGGAGCTGTTTTTT. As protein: CASSLSEGSGELFF.

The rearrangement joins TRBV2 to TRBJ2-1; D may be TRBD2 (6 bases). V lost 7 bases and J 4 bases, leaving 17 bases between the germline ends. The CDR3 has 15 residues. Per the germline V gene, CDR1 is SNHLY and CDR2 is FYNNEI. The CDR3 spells CASISGEILYNEQFF. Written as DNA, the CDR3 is TGTGCCAGCATTTCGGGGGAAATACTATACAATGAGCAGTTCTTC.

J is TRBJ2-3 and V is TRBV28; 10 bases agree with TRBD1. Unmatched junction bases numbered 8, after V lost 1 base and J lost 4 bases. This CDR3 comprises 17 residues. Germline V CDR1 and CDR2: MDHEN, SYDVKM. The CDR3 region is CASSLSRLTGGADTQYF. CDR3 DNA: TGTGCCAGCAGTTTATCGAGGTTGACAGGGGGCGCAGATACGCAGTATTTT.

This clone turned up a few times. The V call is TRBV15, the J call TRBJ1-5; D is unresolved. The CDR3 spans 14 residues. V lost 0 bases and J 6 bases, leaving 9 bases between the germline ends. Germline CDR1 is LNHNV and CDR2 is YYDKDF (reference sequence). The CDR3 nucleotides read TGTGCCACCAGCAGAGAGCCTAGAGCTCAGCCCCAGCATTTT. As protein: CATSREPRAQPQHF.

CDR3 sequence reads: CASSTGGRYEQYF. DNA of the CDR3: TGTGCCAGCAGTACAGGGGGCCGCTACGAGCAGTACTTC. The V gene is TRBV27, the J gene TRBJ2-7, with 9 bases fitting TRBD1. The CDR3 totals 13 residues. Trimming at V came to 5 bases and at J to 3 bases, leaving 2 bases not matched to a gene. Germline V gene lookup returns CDR1 MNHEY and CDR2 SMNVEV (reference sequence).

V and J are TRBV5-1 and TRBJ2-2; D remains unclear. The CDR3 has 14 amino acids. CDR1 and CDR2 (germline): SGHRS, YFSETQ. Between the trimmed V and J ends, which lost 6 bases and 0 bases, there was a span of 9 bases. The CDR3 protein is CASKELTNTGELFF. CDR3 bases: TGCGCCAGCAAAGAGCTGACGAACACCGGGGAGCTGTTTTTT.

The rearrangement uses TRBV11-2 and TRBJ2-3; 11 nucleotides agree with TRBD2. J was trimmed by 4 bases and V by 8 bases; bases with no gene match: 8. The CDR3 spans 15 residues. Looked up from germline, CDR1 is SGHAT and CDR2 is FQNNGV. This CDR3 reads CASLLGTSGPDTQYF. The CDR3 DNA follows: TGTGCCAGCCTCTTGGGGACTAGCGGCCCAGATACGCAGTATTTT.